This T cell receptor beta chain was recorded in a study of radiotherapy plus CTLA-4 blockade in lung cancer. Generated by immunoSEQ multiplex PCR, the TCRdb table keeps only in-frame clones and is missing some. The sample lists about 44,000 clones; more than 70% were seen once. V was trimmed by 3 bases and J by 6 bases, leaving 11 bases between them. The CDR3 contains 14 residues. Germline CDR1 KGHSH, CDR2 LQKENI. The rearrangement uses TRBV18 and TRBJ1-4; D is uncertain. The source is a human donor with non-small cell lung cancer whose response to radiotherapy plus ipilimumab could not be evaluated. The sample in question was peripheral blood, obtained from a patient treated with radiotherapy plus ipilimumab. In DNA, the CDR3 is TGTGCCAGCTCACCTCGGAGCATGGATGAAAAACTGTTTTTT. Protein sequence: CASSPRSMDEKLFF.